This T cell receptor (beta chain) was obtained from a study of cytomegalovirus exposure and HLA in healthy donors. This clone was detected only once. Its specificity is unknown. Regarding the study as a whole: A few CMV-associated chains proved CMV antigen-specific in vitro. Cytomegalovirus association was assigned to 170 or so TCR beta chains.

V dropped 5 bases and J dropped 5; count of bases not matched to a gene: 15. This CDR3 is 19 amino acids long. Germline V gene sequence: CDR1 SGHVS, CDR2 FNYEAQ. Data came from immunoSEQ multiplex PCR; TCRdb stores just in-frame clones and leaves some out. The data hold around 99,000 clones, with about nine tenths observed a single time. Sequencing was done on a sample of PBMCs. This chain links TRBV7-6 with TRBJ2-3; TRBD2 aligns across 14 bases. The TCR comes from a woman aged 18 to 35 in good health and CMV-seronegative. The CDR3 DNA follows: TGTGCCAGCAGCCCGGGACTAGCGGGAGAGTTCCAAGAGGGAGATACGCAGTATTTT. This gives the protein CASSPGLAGEFQEGDTQYF.